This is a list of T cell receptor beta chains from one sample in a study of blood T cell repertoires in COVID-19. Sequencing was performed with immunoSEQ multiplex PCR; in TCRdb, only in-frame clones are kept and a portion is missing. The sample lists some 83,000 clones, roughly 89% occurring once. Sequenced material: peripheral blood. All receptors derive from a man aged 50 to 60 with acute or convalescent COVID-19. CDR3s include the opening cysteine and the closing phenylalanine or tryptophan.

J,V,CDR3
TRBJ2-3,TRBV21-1,CASSLHSTRDRTDTQYF
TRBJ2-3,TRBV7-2,CASSFHQTSEDTQYF
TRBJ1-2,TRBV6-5,CASTEGAGIYGYTF
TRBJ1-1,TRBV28,CASGSSRIGLLNTEAFF
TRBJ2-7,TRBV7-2,CASSFQVRPTYEQYF
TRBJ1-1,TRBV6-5,CASSLDTEAFF
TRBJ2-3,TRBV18,CASSPTLAGTDTQYF
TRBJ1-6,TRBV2,CASNNNSPLHF
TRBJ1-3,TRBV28,CASRRQSSGNTIYF
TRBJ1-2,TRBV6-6,CASTGNYGYTF
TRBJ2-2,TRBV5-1,CASSSPTSGNTGELFF
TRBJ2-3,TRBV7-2,CASHTSRIADTQYF
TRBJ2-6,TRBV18,CASSPGLAENSGANVLTF
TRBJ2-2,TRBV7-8,CASSRRGGNTGELFF
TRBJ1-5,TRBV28,CASQKQGRQPQHF
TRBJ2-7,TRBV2,CASSIGLASEQCF
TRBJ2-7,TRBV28,CASSRADRVSYEQYF
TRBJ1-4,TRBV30,CAWKGATAEKLFF
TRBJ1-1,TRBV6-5,CASSIGTESDEAFF
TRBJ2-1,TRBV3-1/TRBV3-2,CASSQDGGASGRWNEQFF
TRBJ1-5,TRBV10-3,CAISELQGLQPQHF
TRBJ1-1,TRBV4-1,CASSLGQGYTEAFF
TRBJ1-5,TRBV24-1,CATGSGQAGNQPQHF
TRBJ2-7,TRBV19,CASTDLGGPTYEQYF
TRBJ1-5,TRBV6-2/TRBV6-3,CASSPTGISYQPQHF
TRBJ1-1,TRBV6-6,CASSPDGTEAFF
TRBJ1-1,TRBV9,CASSVNPGQVEAFF
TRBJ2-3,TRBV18,CASSPTGELAGGTDTQYF
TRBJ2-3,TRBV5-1,CASGTGGLATDTQYF
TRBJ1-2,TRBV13,CASSLVSGVDGYTF
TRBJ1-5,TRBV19,CASRGTGGSNQPQHF
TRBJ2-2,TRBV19,CASSSRDSGELFF
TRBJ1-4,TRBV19,CASSIVAGGNEKLFF
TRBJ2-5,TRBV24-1,CATSDPPGRGTQETQYF
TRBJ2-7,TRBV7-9,CASSFNQAPYEQYF
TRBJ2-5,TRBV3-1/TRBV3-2,CASSRPEETQYF
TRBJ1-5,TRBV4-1,CASSQEVRDNQPQHF
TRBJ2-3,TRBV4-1,CASSQERGTGSTDTQYF
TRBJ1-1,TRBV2,CASSDREDTEAFF
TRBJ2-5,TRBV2,CASRPTGGFAETQYF
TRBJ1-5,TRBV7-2,CASSLGRGSVEPQHF
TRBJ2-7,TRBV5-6,CASSLIWAQDSEQYF
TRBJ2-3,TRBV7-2,CASTKQGQYTDTQYF
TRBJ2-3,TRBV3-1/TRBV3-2,CASSPRSAGGYTQYF
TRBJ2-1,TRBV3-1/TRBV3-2,CASSQDCISYEQFF
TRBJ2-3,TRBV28,CASSAYGTRFTDTQYF
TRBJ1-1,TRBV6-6,CASITRGTEAFF
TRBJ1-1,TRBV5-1,CASSIRENTEAFF
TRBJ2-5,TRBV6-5,CASSYGGAQETQYF
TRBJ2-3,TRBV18,CASSGGQGDTDTQYF
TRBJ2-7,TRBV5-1,CASSLASSYEQYF
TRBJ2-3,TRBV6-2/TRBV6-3,CASSYTGRDYPTDTQYF
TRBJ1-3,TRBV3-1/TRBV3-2,CASSRFDRNGNTIYF
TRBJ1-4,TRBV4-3,CASSQDQIFEKLFF
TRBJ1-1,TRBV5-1,CASSWTGNRGNTEAFF
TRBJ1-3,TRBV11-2,CASSLVGVGNTIYF
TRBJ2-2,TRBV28,CASSSLNTGELFF
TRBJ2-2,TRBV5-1,CASSLAGVNTGELFF
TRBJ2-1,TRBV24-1,CATSDATSGRAGEQFF
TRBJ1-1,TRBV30,CAWSPNGWGDTEAFF